This is a list of T cell receptor beta chains from one sample in a study of T cells in Graves' hyperthyroidism and ophthalmopathy. TCRdb ran MiXCR on the multiplex PCR reads and lists one entry per CDR3 protein. The table records fewer than 900,000 distinct CDR3 sequences, around 17% of them present only once. Source material: blood. Receptors originate from a young man with Graves' hyperthyroidism. Each CDR3 is given with its conserved first and last residue. D genes are given only for firm matches. Expanded clones are given a class, and other clones once, few, many or no size at all.

j_call clone_size v_call d_call cdr3_nt cdr3_aa
TRBJ1-5 NA TRBV7-3 NA TGTGCCAGCAGCTTAAAAGGGAATAGCAATCAGCCCCAGCATTTT CASSLKGNSNQPQHF
TRBJ2-5 many TRBV2 TRBD2 TGTGCCAGCAGTGAAGCGCGGGGGAGGCGAGGGGAGACCCAGTACTTC CASSEARGRRGETQYF
TRBJ1-5 NA TRBV27 TRBD1 TGTGCCACCGCCGAGGACAGGGTAGGAAATCAGCCCCAGCATTTT CATAEDRVGNQPQHF
TRBJ2-7 many TRBV6-1 NA TGTGCCAGCAGTTATTATCGAGGGGGCGAGCAGTACTTC CASSYYRGGEQYF
TRBJ2-7 many TRBV20-1 NA TGCAGTGCTGGGCCGTACTACGAGCAGTACTTC CSAGPYYEQYF
TRBJ2-1 many TRBV30 NA TGTGCCTGGAATGACCTAGGTAATGAGCAGTTCTTC CAWNDLGNEQFF
TRBJ2-7 few TRBV28 NA TGTGCCAGCACCCAAGGAGGGTACGAGCAGTACTTC CASTQGGYEQYF
TRBJ1-5 NA TRBV24-1 NA TGTGCCACCAGTGATTCAGGGACGGGGGATCAGCCCCAGCATTTT CATSDSGTGDQPQHF
TRBJ2-1 NA TRBV6-5 TRBD2 TGTGCCAGCAGTTTCTCACTCAGCGGGAGGCCCCTCCACGAGCAGTTCTTC CASSFSLSGRPLHEQFF
TRBJ1-5 many TRBV6-1 NA TGTGCCAGCAGGGGAGGAGGATTCAATCAGCCCCAGCATTTT CASRGGGFNQPQHF
TRBJ1-5 NA TRBV5-1 NA TGCGCCAGCAGCTTGGACACCGGGGGGCCCCAGCATTTT CASSLDTGGPQHF
TRBJ2-4 many TRBV18 NA TGTGCCAGCTCACCACCACACAGACTAGCCAAAAACATTCAGTACTTC CASSPPHRLAKNIQYF
TRBJ2-1 few TRBV5-1 TRBD2 TGCGCCGGCAAGGCGGGAGGGGTGCCCTACAATGAGCAGTTCTTC CAGKAGGVPYNEQFF
TRBJ1-1 many TRBV2 NA TGTGCCAGCGGTGGGGTTGAGACTGAAGCTTTCTTT CASGGVETEAFF
TRBJ1-4 NA TRBV14 NA TGTGCCAGCAGCCAAGATCTCGGGTTGGGGGTAACTAATGAAAAACTGTTTTTT CASSQDLGLGVTNEKLFF
TRBJ1-1 few TRBV14 NA TGTGCCAGCAGCCAAGTTCCGCTGAACACTGAAGCTTTCTTT CASSQVPLNTEAFF
TRBJ2-3 many TRBV2 TRBD2 TGTGCCAGCTATAGCGGGAGGGGAACAGATACGCAGTATTTT CASYSGRGTDTQYF
TRBJ2-5 many TRBV20-1 TRBD2 TGCAGTGCTAGTAGACTAGCGGGAGAAGAGACCCAGTACTTC CSASRLAGEETQYF
TRBJ2-3 NA TRBV9 NA TGTGCCAGCAGCGTAGGTCGCAGGCCTACAGATACGCAGTATTTT CASSVGRRPTDTQYF
TRBJ2-1 many TRBV20-1 TRBD2 TGCAGTGCAAGGACTAGCGGGAGGGGGTTGGGGAATGAGCAGTTCTTC CSARTSGRGLGNEQFF
TRBJ2-4 few TRBV9 TRBD1 TGTGCCAGCAGCGTAGGGCAGGGGGCAGCCAAAAACATTCAGTACTTC CASSVGQGAAKNIQYF
TRBJ2-3 many TRBV6-5 TRBD2 TGTGCCAGCAGTTACTCGCTAGCGGGATACCAAGTTGGCACAGATACGCAGTATTTT CASSYSLAGYQVGTDTQYF
TRBJ2-5 many TRBV29-1 NA TGCAGCGTTGAAAGGGCGGGACAAGAGACCCAGTACTTC CSVERAGQETQYF
TRBJ1-2 few TRBV3-1 NA TGTGCCAGCAGCCCCCCCGTTAGTAACTATGGCTACACCTTC CASSPPVSNYGYTF
TRBJ1-6 many TRBV20-1 TRBD1 TGCAGTGCTAGGAACCGGGACAGGGCCCGATCACCCCTCCACTTT CSARNRDRARSPLHF
TRBJ2-5 many TRBV12-3/TRBV12-4 NA TGTGCCAGCCTCCCCGACGGGGGAAGGGAGACCCAGTACTTC CASLPDGGRETQYF
TRBJ1-5 NA TRBV12-3/TRBV12-4 NA TGTGCCAGCAGGGTTATAAGGGGCAATCAGCCCCAGCATTTT CASRVIRGNQPQHF
TRBJ1-5 NA TRBV2 NA TGTGCCAGCAGCCCGGACCGACGTAATCAGCCCCAGCATTTT CASSPDRRNQPQHF
TRBJ2-2 few TRBV7-9 TRBD2 TGTGCCAGTCAGCGGGAGATGAACACCGGGGAGCTGTTTTTT CASQREMNTGELFF
TRBJ2-1 many TRBV20-1 NA TGCAGTGCTAGAGACGGACTACGTTACAATGAGCAGTTCTTC CSARDGLRYNEQFF
TRBJ2-2 few TRBV3-1 NA TGTGCCAGCAGCCAAGCCAGGTTAAACACCGGGGAGCTGTTTTTT CASSQARLNTGELFF
TRBJ2-3 once TRBV10-3 NA TGTGCCATCAGTGAGCCGGACCCCATCGGAAATACGCAGTATTTT CAISEPDPIGNTQYF
TRBJ2-7 many TRBV27 NA TGTGCCAGCAGTTTATCGGACCGAGGGGAGCAGTACTTC CASSLSDRGEQYF
TRBJ2-1 many TRBV9 NA TGTGCCAGCAGCGTAACCAGCGTCCTGTACAATGAGCAGTTCTTC CASSVTSVLYNEQFF
TRBJ2-2 many TRBV20-1 NA TGCAGTGCTAGACCACCACACAGGTCTCGGGGGAGACTGTTTTTT CSARPPHRSRGRLFF
TRBJ1-5 many TRBV20-1 TRBD1 TGCAGTGCTAGATCGGACAGGGCAAATCAGCCCCAGCATTTT CSARSDRANQPQHF
TRBJ2-5 few TRBV27 TRBD1 TGTGCCAGCAGTTTCCGCCAGGGGGCTGTTGGGGAGACCCAGTACTTC CASSFRQGAVGETQYF
TRBJ2-1 few TRBV13 NA TGTGCCAGCAGCCCTTTTTGGGGTGGAAATGAGCAGTTCTTC CASSPFWGGNEQFF
TRBJ2-1 few TRBV5-1 TRBD1 TGCGCCAGCGGCGACAGGGGGGGGGACGATGAGCAGTTCTTC CASGDRGGDDEQFF
TRBJ2-3 once TRBV15 NA TGTGCCACCAGCAGAGACGAGGGATCCTTGCCCACAGATACGCAGTATTTT CATSRDEGSLPTDTQYF
TRBJ2-1 NA TRBV29-1 TRBD2 TGCAGCGTTGAAGATCTGCGCGGGAGGAAGTCCTACAATGAGCAGTTCTTC CSVEDLRGRKSYNEQFF
TRBJ1-1 NA TRBV25-1 NA TGTGCCAGCAGTGGGTCCCGTGCCTGGGTCACTGAAGCTTTCTTT CASSGSRAWVTEAFF
TRBJ1-1 NA TRBV9 TRBD1 TGTGCCAGCAGCGTAACCCCAGGACAGGGGAACACTGAAGCTTTCTTT CASSVTPGQGNTEAFF
TRBJ2-2 few TRBV19 TRBD1 TGTGCCAGTAGCGCGGGGACAGGGTGGACCGGGGAGCTGTTTTTT CASSAGTGWTGELFF
TRBJ2-7 many TRBV11-1 NA TGTGCCAGCAGCTTAGCGTCGGCTACCTACTACGAGCAGTACTTC CASSLASATYYEQYF
TRBJ1-3 NA TRBV6-5 NA TGTGCCAGCAGTTACTTCCCCCGACAGCGACAGGTCACCACCCGCTCTGGAAACACCATATATTTT CASSYFPRQRQVTTRSGNTIYF
TRBJ2-2 many TRBV30 NA TGTGCCTGGAGAGGGGCCGCGAACACCGGGGAGCTGTTTTTT CAWRGAANTGELFF
TRBJ2-3 NA TRBV4-2 TRBD2 TGTGCCAGCAGCCAAGTAAGAGCGGGAGCCAGAGATACGCAGTATTTT CASSQVRAGARDTQYF